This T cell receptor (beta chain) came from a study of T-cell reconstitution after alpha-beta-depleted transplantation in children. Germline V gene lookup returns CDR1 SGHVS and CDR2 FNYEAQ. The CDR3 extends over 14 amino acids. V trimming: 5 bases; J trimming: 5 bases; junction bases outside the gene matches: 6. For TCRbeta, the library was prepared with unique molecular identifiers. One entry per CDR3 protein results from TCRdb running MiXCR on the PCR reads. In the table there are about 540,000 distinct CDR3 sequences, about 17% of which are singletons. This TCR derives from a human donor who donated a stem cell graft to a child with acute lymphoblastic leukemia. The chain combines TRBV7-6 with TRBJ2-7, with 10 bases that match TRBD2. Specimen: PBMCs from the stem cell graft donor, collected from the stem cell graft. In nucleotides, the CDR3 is TGTGCCAGCAGCCCGGGGACTAGCGTCAACGAGCAGTACTTC. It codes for CASSPGTSVNEQYF.